The 6 T cell receptor beta chains reported below all come from one sample, sequenced in a study of blood T cell repertoires in COVID-19. The method was immunoSEQ multiplex PCR; TCRdb's version includes in-frame clones alone and lacks a portion of them. The sample lists some 150,000 clones, around 84% seen once, with around 8.5% in the top ten. The sample taken for sequencing was peripheral blood. These receptors came from a woman aged 55-69 years with acute or convalescent COVID-19.

J is TRBJ2-5 and V is TRBV6-2 or TRBV6-3; 12 positions agree with TRBD2. This CDR3 has 15 residues. V was clipped by 4 bases and J by 4 bases; unmatched bases: 4. The germline V gene encodes CDR1 MNHEY and CDR2 SVGEGT. CDR3 nucleotides: TGTGCCAGCAGTTGGGCTAGCGGGGGGGGAGAGACCCAGTACTTC. The encoded protein is CASSWASGGGETQYF.

This clone appeared a few times. The V gene is TRBV9, the J gene TRBJ2-1, with TRBD2 matching over 11 bases. After removal of 3 bases from V and 7 bases from J, the junction contained 9 bases not matched to a gene. There are 16 residues in the CDR3. Germline V gene data show CDR1 as SGDLS and CDR2 as YYNGEE. CDR3 in DNA: TGTGCCAGCAGCGCACGACTAGCGGGGTTCCTTAATGAGCAGTTCTTC. Translated: CASSARLAGFLNEQFF.

The rearrangement uses TRBV29-1 and TRBJ2-2; 9 positions agree with TRBD2. This CDR3 spans 14 amino acids. Germline trimming cut 4 bases from V and 4 bases from J; bases unmatched to any gene: 4. Germline V lookup: CDR1 SQVTM, CDR2 ANQGSEA. The CDR3 DNA reads TGCAGCGTTGTAGGTAGCGGGGGCACCGGGGAGCTGTTTTTT. Translated, it gives CSVVGSGGTGELFF.

The chain joins TRBV27 to TRBJ2-7, with 8 positions matching TRBD2. Germline values: CDR1 MNHEY, CDR2 SMNVEV (reference sequence). The CDR3 is 15 amino acids. The junction had 9 bases not matched to a gene; V was cut back by 6 bases and J by 2 bases. The CDR3 DNA reads TGTGCCAGCAGCTCTTGGGGTAGCGGGGCCTACGAGCAGTACTTC. The encoded protein is CASSSWGSGAYEQYF.

CDR3 bases: TGTGCCTGGGGGGGCGGAAACACCATATATTTT. It encodes CAWGGGNTIYF. V gene TRBV30 combines with J gene TRBJ1-3; a possible D gene is TRBD1 (6 bases). Trimming left V 5 bases short and J 4 bases short, with 6 bases between. CDR3 length: 11 residues. The germline CDR1 and CDR2 sequences are GTSNPN and SVGIG (reference sequence).

The chain uses TRBV28 and TRBJ1-2; 7 positions match TRBD1. CDR1 and CDR2 from the germline V gene are MDHEN and SYDVKM. CDR3 length: 13 residues. Trimming removed 8 bases from V and 1 base from J; junction bases left unmatched: 4. The CDR3 loop reads CASAYRGNYGYTF. The CDR3 coding sequence is TGTGCCAGCGCCTACAGGGGTAACTATGGCTACACCTTC.